The clone carrying this TCR beta chain was observed a single time. Antigen: not known. This record comes from a study of T cell repertoires in cytomegalovirus infection. TCRdb re-called the reads with MiXCR, one entry per CDR3 protein. The sample contains roughly 920,000 distinct CDR3 sequences, approximately 30% of which appear only once. The receptor's source is a human donor in good health (CMV status not recorded). Some clones in this sample may be carry-over from other donors' samples. This material consisted of cultured CD8+ T cells from PBMCs, taken from culture after CMV antigen stimulation.

CDR3 DNA sequence: TGTGCCAGCAGCTTACTCCAGATCCCCATGAACACTGAAGCTTTCTTT. It codes for CASSLLQIPMNTEAFF. This sequence joins TRBV7-6 and TRBJ1-1, with D unresolved. The CDR3 has 16 residues. Looked up from germline, CDR1 is SGHVS and CDR2 is FNYEAQ. V was clipped by 2 bases and J by 0 bases, with 13 bases between them.